Shown below are 32 T cell receptor beta chains from a single sample sequenced in a study of OX40 agonist ivuxolimab in advanced cancers. Sequenced by immunoSEQ multiplex PCR; TCRdb stores in-frame clones only, minus some. The sample carries some 100,000 clones, around 80% recorded once. The specimen was CD4+ or CD8+ T cells sorted from blood, collected in a trial of the OX40 agonist ivuxolimab. The source of these receptors is an adult with an advanced solid tumor such as melanoma, head and neck, liver or kidney cancer.

V and J are TRBV10-3 and TRBJ1-5; perhaps TRBD1 as D (5 bases). The CDR3 sequence is 12 residues long. From germline, CDR1 is ENHRY and CDR2 SYGVKD. V shed 8 bases and J shed 3 bases, with 8 bases lying between them. Written as DNA, the CDR3 is TGTGCCATCGGGGACCTCAATCAGCCCCAGCATTTT. Encoded protein: CAIGDLNQPQHF.

The chain links TRBV10-3 to TRBJ1-3; a weak D match, TRBD1 (5 bases). V lost 3 bases, J lost 1 base, and 16 bases lay in between. CDR3 length: 17 amino acids. CDR1 is ENHRY, CDR2 SYGVKD, per germline. The CDR3 nucleotides read TGTGCCATCAGTGATCGCGACAGCTTTCTGTCTGGAAACACCATATATTTT. This gives the protein CAISDRDSFLSGNTIYF.

The V gene is TRBV5-1, the J gene TRBJ1-1; 7 positions match TRBD1. The CDR3 runs to 14 residues. V dropped 2 bases and J dropped 1; count of bases not matched to a gene: 2. Looked up from germline, CDR1 is SGHRS and CDR2 is YFSETQ. This CDR3 is CASSFTGANTEAFF. For the CDR3, the DNA is TGCGCCAGCAGCTTTACAGGGGCGAACACTGAAGCTTTCTTT.

V usage is TRBV6-5 and J usage is TRBJ1-2; D gene uncertain. V lost 2 bases to trimming and J lost 4 bases, with 8 bases between them. The germline CDR1 and CDR2 sequences are MNHEY and SVGAGI. The CDR3 sequence is 13 residues long. CDR3 residues: CASSYRPFYGYTF. The CDR3 DNA sequence: TGTGCCAGCAGTTACAGGCCCTTCTATGGCTACACCTTC.

This clone appeared a single time. This chain links TRBV7-2 with TRBJ1-2, with D unclear. This CDR3 is built from 15 residues. CDR1 is SGHTA and CDR2 is FQGNSA in the germline V gene. Trimming removed 0 bases at V and 5 bases at J, with 13 bases between. CDR3 in amino acids: CASSLAAGDGYGYTF. The CDR3 coding sequence is TGTGCCAGCAGCTTAGCGGCTGGGGATGGATATGGCTACACCTTC.

J is TRBJ2-5 and V is TRBV6-5; D remains unclear. V was cut by 0 bases and J by 4 bases, with 0 bases left in between. The CDR3 is 11 residues long. Per the germline V gene, CDR1 is MNHEY and CDR2 is SVGAGI. The CDR3 DNA reads TGTGCCAGCAGTTACTCAGAGACCCAGTACTTC. Its translation: CASSYSETQYF.

This clone appeared once. The J gene is TRBJ1-4, the V gene TRBV15; D perhaps matches TRBD1 (5 bases). Germline V gives CDR1 LNHNV, CDR2 YYDKDF (reference sequence). Trimming took off 3 bases at V and 8 bases at J, with 13 bases between the two ends. CDR3 size: 14 residues. The CDR3 DNA follows: TGTGCCACCAGCAGGGGGGGGTTGTGGGAAAAACTGTTTTTT. Translation gives CATSRGGLWEKLFF. The whole variable domain, filled in from reference TRBV15 and TRBJ1-4, reads DAMVIQNPRYQVTQFGKPVTLSCSQTLNHNVMYWYQQKSSQAPKLLFHYYDKDFNNEADTPDNFQSRRPNTSFCFLDIRSPGLGDTAMYLCATSRGGLWEKLFFGSGTQLSVL.

V and J are TRBV23-1 and TRBJ2-7; 10 nucleotides agree with TRBD2. TRBV23-1 is treated as an ORF (open reading frame) with a function not yet certain. The CDR3 spans 15 residues. The J segment lost 3 bases and the V segment lost 4 bases, leaving 6 bases of the junction unmatched. CDR3 DNA: TGCGCCAGCAGTCCACTAGAGCGGGGGGGCTACGAGCAGTACTTC. Its protein product is CASSPLERGGYEQYF.

The gene calls are TRBV6-1 and TRBJ2-7, with no clear D. Germline assignment: CDR1 MNHNS and CDR2 SASEGT. Deletions cut 5 bases from V and 1 base from J, with 12 bases between. The CDR3 is 14 residues long. CDR3 sequence (DNA): TGTGCCAGCAGTATGTACGGCAGATCCTACGAGCAGTACGTC. Its translation: CASSMYGRSYEQYV.

The V gene is TRBV19, the J gene TRBJ2-1; 7 bases agree with TRBD1. Per germline, CDR1 LNHDA and CDR2 SQIVND (reference sequence). The CDR3 is made up of 14 amino acids. V dropped 7 bases and J dropped 2; count of bases not matched to a gene: 5. CDR3 loop: CASTATGTYNEQFF. CDR3 in DNA: TGTGCCAGTACCGCGACAGGGACCTACAATGAGCAGTTCTTC.

The chain is built from TRBV7-9 and TRBJ2-5; D is ambiguous. Germline V lookup: CDR1 SEHNR, CDR2 FQNEAQ (reference sequence). Trimming removed 5 bases at V and 0 bases at J, with 10 bases between. The CDR3 extends over 14 amino acids. As DNA, the CDR3 is TGTGCCAGCAGCCACCATCGGGACCAAGAGACCCAGTACTTC. As protein: CASSHHRDQETQYF.

This chain connects TRBV6-5 to TRBJ1-6; TRBD1 matches 7 bases. CDR3 size: 15 residues. Germline V gene lookup returns CDR1 MNHEY and CDR2 SVGAGI. Trimming took 5 bases from V and 5 from J; bases not matched to a gene: 6. CDR3 protein: CASSRQGLDNSPLHF. In DNA, the CDR3 is TGTGCCAGCAGTCGACAGGGTTTAGATAATTCACCCCTCCACTTT.

The rearrangement uses TRBV19 and TRBJ1-3; D unresolved. This CDR3 has 14 amino acids. Looked up from germline, CDR1 is LNHDA and CDR2 is SQIVND (reference sequence). Trimming took 5 bases from V and 2 from J, leaving 10 bases between them. CDR3 nucleotides: TGTGCCAGTAGTCCTACAGAGACTGGAAACACCATATATTTT. Translation gives CASSPTETGNTIYF.

The chain combines TRBV6-5 with TRBJ2-6, with 7 bases aligning to TRBD1. V dropped 7 bases and J dropped 2; count of bases not matched to a gene: 5. CDR3 size: 15 residues. Germline lookup yields CDR1 MNHEY and CDR2 SVGAGI. CDR3 residues: CASTQQGTGANVLTF. For the CDR3, the DNA is TGTGCCAGCACCCAACAGGGGACTGGGGCCAACGTCCTGACTTTC.

The chain joins TRBV4-2 to TRBJ1-6; 9 positions agree with TRBD1. V shed 1 base, J shed 8 bases, and the junction held 3 bases outside the gene matches. CDR3 length equals 15 residues. Germline CDR1 and CDR2: LGHNA and YNFKEQ. The CDR3 loop is CASSQGGTGYSPLHF. The CDR3 bases are TGTGCCAGCAGCCAAGGAGGGACAGGGTATTCACCCCTCCACTTT.

This chain links TRBV7-2 with TRBJ2-5; D unresolved. This CDR3 spans 14 amino acids. The germline V and J ends were trimmed by 3 bases and 5 bases, with 13 bases remaining between them. The germline gives CDR1 SGHTA, CDR2 FQGNSA. The CDR3 reads CASSFGLEGETQYF. In nucleotides, the CDR3 is TGTGCCAGCAGCTTCGGCTTAGAAGGGGAGACCCAGTACTTC.

The gene calls are TRBV30 and TRBJ2-7, with D possibly TRBD1 on 6 matching bases. Trimming took off 3 bases at V and 3 bases at J, with 12 bases between the two ends. Germline V gene sequence: CDR1 GTSNPN, CDR2 SVGIG (reference sequence). This CDR3 has 13 amino acids. Here the CDR3 DNA reads TGTGCCTGGAGCGGACAGCTTCTCTACGAGCAGTACTTC. Its protein is CAWSGQLLYEQYF.

The rearrangement uses TRBV21-1 and TRBJ1-1; TRBD1, the table's D call, lacks a check against the DNA. TRBV21-1 is a pseudogene segment. There are 15 residues in the CDR3. CDR3 sequence reads: CASSKIQGGWAEAFF. As DNA, the CDR3 is TGTGCCAGCAGCAAAATACAGGGCGGTTGGGCTGAAGCTTTCTTT.

The V and J genes are TRBV11-2 and TRBJ2-7; 7 bases match TRBD1. Trimming at V came to 3 bases and at J to 3 bases, leaving 2 bases not matched to a gene. The CDR3 runs 13 residues. Germline CDR1 reads SGHAT; CDR2 reads FQNNGV. CDR3 coding DNA: TGTGCCAGCAGCTTTGACAGGGACTACGAGCAGTACGTC. Amino acid sequence: CASSFDRDYEQYV.

The chain links TRBV5-8 to TRBJ2-3, with D hard to call. The V gene's germline CDR1 is SGHTS and CDR2 YDEGEE. This CDR3 comprises 13 residues. V dropped 4 bases and J dropped 2 bases, with 8 bases sitting between them. In DNA, the CDR3 is TGTGCCAGCAGCCCTTCGGCCACAGATACGCAGTATTTT. Residues: CASSPSATDTQYF.

The rearrangement uses TRBV14 and TRBJ1-2, with 8 bases matching TRBD1. Germline CDR1 reads SGHDN; CDR2 reads FVKESK. The CDR3 has 15 residues. V shed 4 bases and J 4 bases; nucleotides not matched to a gene: 8. The CDR3 sequence: CASSLDRGLGYGYTF. CDR3 DNA sequence: TGTGCCAGCAGCCTTGACAGGGGCTTAGGCTATGGCTACACCTTC.

This clone showed up just once. The chain recombines TRBV6-5 with TRBJ1-2; 9 bases are shared with TRBD1. Germline assignment: CDR1 MNHEY and CDR2 SVGAGI. V lost 4 bases, J lost 6 bases, and 6 bases stayed unmatched. The CDR3 length is 14 residues. The DNA of the CDR3 is TGTGCCAGCAGTTTTCTTGGACAGGGGAATGGCTACACCTTC. Its protein is CASSFLGQGNGYTF.

The rearrangement links TRBV29-1 to TRBJ2-7; D is uncertain. This CDR3 has 13 residues. Germline V lookup: CDR1 SQVTM, CDR2 ANQGSEA. The V end was cut by 4 bases, the J end by 3 bases, with 13 bases between. The CDR3 loop is CSVALDGHYEQYF. The CDR3 DNA follows: TGCAGCGTTGCGCTGGACGGCCACTACGAGCAGTACTTC.

The chain is built from TRBV7-8 and TRBJ2-3; D may be TRBD2 (7 bases). CDR1 and CDR2 from the germline V gene are SGHVS and FQNEAQ. The CDR3 is 16 residues long. The V gene lost 6 bases and the J gene lost 4 bases, with 20 bases spanning the gap. CDR3 sequence reads: CASRPGLGGRADTQYF. CDR3 coding DNA: TGTGCCAGCAGACCCGGACTAGGGGGGAGGGCAGATACGCAGTATTTT.

The rearrangement links TRBV11-2 to TRBJ2-7; 7 bases are shared with TRBD1. The CDR3 extends over 13 amino acids. After removal of 5 bases from V and 7 bases from J, the junction contained 8 bases not matched to a gene. Germline V lookup: CDR1 SGHAT, CDR2 FQNNGV. The CDR3 region is CASSLKGGWEQYV. In DNA form, the CDR3 reads TGTGCCAGCAGCCTTAAAGGGGGCTGGGAGCAGTACGTC.

The V call is TRBV29-1, the J call TRBJ1-2; D is ambiguous. This CDR3 region has 13 residues. Germline V gives CDR1 SQVTM, CDR2 ANQGSEA. Trimming took off 7 bases at V and 4 bases at J, with 16 bases between the two ends. CDR3 nucleotide sequence: TGCAGCGCCTCCGTGGCTTCGGGCTATGGCTACACCTTC. It yields the protein CSASVASGYGYTF.

V usage is TRBV2 and J usage is TRBJ2-1; maybe TRBD2 (5 bases). Deletions cut 6 bases from V and 3 bases from J, with 12 bases between. Germline lookup yields CDR1 SNHLY and CDR2 FYNNEI. The CDR3 loop spans 14 amino acids. The CDR3 is CASRWTGNYNEQFF. DNA of the CDR3: TGTGCCAGCAGATGGACGGGAAACTACAATGAGCAGTTCTTC. The full variable domain, completed using reference TRBV2 and TRBJ2-1, is EPEVTQTPSHQVTQMGQEVILRCVPISNHLYFYWYRQILGQKVEFLVSFYNNEISEKSEIFDDQFSVERPDGSNFTLKIRSTKLEDSAMYFCASRWTGNYNEQFFGPGTRLTVL.

The V gene is TRBV9, the J gene TRBJ2-3, with 11 bases aligning to TRBD2. With V trimmed by 4 bases and J by 2 bases, 6 bases remained unmatched. Germline CDR1 reads SGDLS; CDR2 reads YYNGEE. The CDR3 loop spans 16 amino acids. The CDR3 DNA reads as TGTGCCAGCAGCCTCGGACTAGCGGGCTCCACAGATACGCAGTATTTT. Translating it yields CASSLGLAGSTDTQYF.

This clone occurred a few times. The V gene is TRBV2, the J gene TRBJ1-5; no definite D call. V was clipped by 4 bases and J by 6 bases, with 7 bases between them. This CDR3 contains 12 residues. Per the germline V gene, CDR1 is SNHLY and CDR2 is FYNNEI. The CDR3 coding sequence is TGTGCCAGCAGTGGGGAAGGTCAGCCCCAGCATTTT. Translated, it gives CASSGEGQPQHF.

CDR3 loop: CASSLQGGYGYTF. The CDR3 DNA reads TGTGCCAGCAGTTTACAGGGGGGCTATGGCTACACCTTC. This chain links TRBV28 with TRBJ1-2, with TRBD1 matching 7 bases. CDR3 length equals 13 residues. Germline values: CDR1 MDHEN, CDR2 SYDVKM. After removal of 2 bases from V and 4 bases from J, the junction contained 1 base not matched to a gene.

The chain joins TRBV7-2 to TRBJ1-3; a possible D gene is TRBD1 (5 bases). The germline V gene has CDR1 SGHTA and CDR2 FQGNSA. V lost 1 base and J 0 bases, leaving 10 bases between the germline ends. CDR3 length: 16 residues. CDR3: CASSLGDADSGNTIYF. DNA for the CDR3: TGTGCCAGCAGCTTAGGGGACGCGGACTCTGGAAACACCATATATTTT.

The chain is built from TRBV29-1 and TRBJ2-3; 8 bases align to TRBD1. Germline V lookup: CDR1 SQVTM, CDR2 ANQGSEA. The length of the CDR3 is 13 residues. The V and J ends lost 7 bases and 3 bases, in that order; junction bases with no gene match: 6. As DNA, the CDR3 is TGCAGCGCTTTGGACAGGGCGACAGATACGCAGTATTTT. It is translated as CSALDRATDTQYF.